A selection of T cell receptor beta chains follows, all from one sample in a study of cytomegalovirus exposure and HLA in healthy donors. The data were produced by immunoSEQ multiplex PCR, yet TCRdb's version contains in-frame clones alone and is incomplete. This table has roughly 110,000 clones, 60% to 80% appearing once. The material sequenced was PBMCs. These receptors all stem from a female donor in good health and CMV-seronegative. CDR3s include the opening cysteine and the closing phenylalanine or tryptophan. The D gene is left open where the match is weak. Some rows mark clone size as missing; the rest say once, few, many or name a class of expanded clone.

j_gene: TRBJ2-3
abundance: few
v_gene: TRBV4-2
d_gene: TRBD2
CDR3aa: CASSQGIRTSGNPTDTQYF
CDR3nt: TGTGCCAGCAGCCAAGGTATCCGGACTAGCGGGAACCCCACAGATACGCAGTATTTT

j_gene: TRBJ1-2
abundance: once
v_gene: TRBV29-1
d_gene: NA
CDR3aa: CSVEKAGRRRGYTF
CDR3nt: TGCAGCGTTGAAAAGGCAGGAAGAAGACGCGGCTACACCTTC

j_gene: TRBJ1-3
abundance: few
v_gene: TRBV18
d_gene: NA
CDR3aa: CASSPNLAVSGNTIYF
CDR3nt: TGTGCCAGCTCACCAAACCTGGCTGTCTCTGGAAACACCATATATTTT

j_gene: TRBJ2-3
abundance: NA
v_gene: TRBV29-1
d_gene: NA
CDR3aa: CSVDGQGNTDTQYF
CDR3nt: TGCAGCGTTGACGGTCAGGGGAACACAGATACGCAGTATTTT

j_gene: TRBJ2-7
abundance: NA
v_gene: TRBV10-3
d_gene: TRBD1
CDR3aa: CAISGGDRGREQYF
CDR3nt: TGTGCCATCAGTGGGGGGGACAGGGGGCGCGAGCAGTACTTC

j_gene: TRBJ2-7
abundance: NA
v_gene: TRBV14
d_gene: TRBD1
CDR3aa: CASSALDRAHEQYF
CDR3nt: TGTGCCAGCAGCGCCCTGGACAGGGCCCACGAGCAGTACTTC

j_gene: TRBJ1-1
abundance: NA
v_gene: TRBV27
d_gene: NA
CDR3aa: CASSLSYRQTEAFF
CDR3nt: TGTGCCAGCAGTTTATCGTACAGACAGACTGAAGCTTTCTTT

j_gene: TRBJ2-7
abundance: NA
v_gene: TRBV15
d_gene: TRBD1
CDR3aa: CATSKGQGIYEQYF
CDR3nt: TGTGCCACCAGCAAGGGACAGGGGATCTACGAGCAGTACTTC

j_gene: TRBJ2-5
abundance: NA
v_gene: TRBV9
d_gene: TRBD2
CDR3aa: CASSVDTTSGQETQYF
CDR3nt: TGTGCCAGCAGCGTAGATACGACTAGCGGACAAGAGACCCAGTACTTC

j_gene: TRBJ1-5
abundance: NA
v_gene: TRBV30
d_gene: NA
CDR3aa: CAWSVLTENQPQHF
CDR3nt: TGTGCCTGGAGTGTACTTACAGAGAATCAGCCCCAGCATTTT

j_gene: TRBJ2-1
abundance: NA
v_gene: TRBV7-3
d_gene: NA
CDR3aa: CASSPQGRNEQFF
CDR3nt: TGTGCCAGCAGCCCACAGGGGAGGAATGAGCAGTTCTTC

j_gene: TRBJ2-7
abundance: NA
v_gene: TRBV28
d_gene: TRBD2
CDR3aa: CASRGLAVYLEQYF
CDR3nt: TGTGCCAGCAGAGGACTAGCGGTTTATCTCGAGCAGTACTTC

j_gene: TRBJ2-7
abundance: few
v_gene: TRBV5-1
d_gene: NA
CDR3aa: CASSADIISYEQYF
CDR3nt: TGCGCCAGCAGCGCCGACATCATCTCCTACGAGCAGTACTTC

j_gene: TRBJ1-1
abundance: NA
v_gene: TRBV27
d_gene: NA
CDR3aa: CASSLLGGGMNTEAFF
CDR3nt: TGTGCCAGCAGCCTCTTGGGGGGAGGGATGAACACTGAAGCTTTCTTT

j_gene: TRBJ2-3
abundance: NA
v_gene: TRBV7-7
d_gene: NA
CDR3aa: CASSLSGSTDTQYF
CDR3nt: TGTGCCAGCAGCTTGAGCGGAAGCACAGATACGCAGTATTTT

j_gene: TRBJ1-5
abundance: NA
v_gene: TRBV10-3
d_gene: NA
CDR3aa: CAISDGEGSQPQHF
CDR3nt: TGTGCCATCAGTGATGGCGAGGGCTCTCAGCCCCAGCATTTT

j_gene: TRBJ1-1
abundance: NA
v_gene: TRBV27
d_gene: TRBD1
CDR3aa: CASSLSPSGGRTEAFF
CDR3nt: TGTGCCAGCAGTTTATCCCCCTCAGGGGGCCGCACTGAAGCTTTCTTT

j_gene: TRBJ2-3
abundance: few
v_gene: TRBV5-5
d_gene: TRBD2
CDR3aa: CASSSRGSGGRTDTQYF
CDR3nt: TGTGCCAGCAGCTCGCGGGGGTCGGGCGGCCGCACAGATACGCAGTATTTT

j_gene: TRBJ2-7
abundance: few
v_gene: TRBV6-6
d_gene: NA
CDR3aa: CAPPPRAGQDEQYF
CDR3nt: TGTGCCCCGCCCCCCCGGGCAGGGCAGGACGAGCAGTACTTC

j_gene: TRBJ2-3
abundance: NA
v_gene: TRBV5-4
d_gene: NA
CDR3aa: CASSSPTSGSTDTQYF
CDR3nt: TGTGCCAGCAGCAGCCCCACCTCCGGGAGCACAGATACGCAGTATTTT

j_gene: TRBJ2-7
abundance: NA
v_gene: TRBV11-1
d_gene: TRBD2
CDR3aa: CASSLDSGGTYEQYF
CDR3nt: TGTGCCAGCAGCTTAGATAGCGGGGGTACCTACGAGCAGTACTTC

j_gene: TRBJ2-5
abundance: once
v_gene: TRBV7-9
d_gene: NA
CDR3aa: CASSLAGVETQYF
CDR3nt: TGTGCCAGCAGCTTAGCGGGAGTCGAGACCCAGTACTTC

j_gene: TRBJ2-7
abundance: few
v_gene: TRBV28
d_gene: TRBD1
CDR3aa: CASSFVLRTGGYEQYF
CDR3nt: TGTGCCAGCAGTTTCGTACTGAGGACAGGGGGCTACGAGCAGTACTTC

j_gene: TRBJ2-1
abundance: NA
v_gene: TRBV9
d_gene: TRBD2
CDR3aa: CASSAGLAYNEQFF
CDR3nt: TGTGCCAGCAGCGCCGGACTAGCCTACAATGAGCAGTTCTTC

j_gene: TRBJ2-2
abundance: once
v_gene: TRBV28
d_gene: TRBD1
CDR3aa: CASSPGQGDTGELFF
CDR3nt: TGTGCCAGCAGCCCTGGACAGGGCGACACCGGGGAGCTGTTTTTT

j_gene: TRBJ1-3
abundance: NA
v_gene: TRBV4-2
d_gene: NA
CDR3aa: CASSQRRGSGNTIYF
CDR3nt: TGTGCCAGCAGCCAACGAAGGGGGTCTGGAAACACCATATATTTT

j_gene: TRBJ2-3
abundance: NA
v_gene: TRBV7-6
d_gene: NA
CDR3aa: CASSTEGRADTQYF
CDR3nt: TGTGCCAGCAGCACGGAGGGGCGAGCAGATACGCAGTATTTT

j_gene: TRBJ2-7
abundance: NA
v_gene: TRBV6-5
d_gene: TRBD2
CDR3aa: CASSPPGEGYEQYF
CDR3nt: TGTGCCAGCAGCCCCCCGGGGGAGGGGTACGAGCAGTACTTC

j_gene: TRBJ1-2
abundance: NA
v_gene: TRBV15
d_gene: TRBD1
CDR3aa: CATSRYMDREKGYTF
CDR3nt: TGTGCCACCAGCAGGTATATGGACAGGGAGAAAGGCTACACCTTC

j_gene: TRBJ1-1
abundance: NA
v_gene: TRBV5-5
d_gene: NA
CDR3aa: CASSPKGRGRAEAFF
CDR3nt: TGTGCCAGCAGCCCCAAAGGGAGGGGAAGGGCTGAAGCTTTCTTT

j_gene: TRBJ2-2
abundance: NA
v_gene: TRBV7-2
d_gene: TRBD1
CDR3aa: CASSGTGGSTGELFF
CDR3nt: TGTGCCAGCAGCGGGACAGGGGGTAGCACCGGGGAGCTGTTTTTT